These 16 T cell receptor beta chains were sequenced from one sample in a study of blood T cell repertoires in COVID-19. The table came from immunoSEQ multiplex PCR; TCRdb's copy has only in-frame clones and leaves some out. The table records about 280,000 clones, almost 85% of them present only once. Sequenced sample: peripheral blood. The receptors originated from a man between 50 and 59 years old with active or convalescent COVID-19.

In the case of this clone: The junction departs from germline at one end; a sequencing error may be responsible. The chain has TRBV28 and TRBJ2-7; 7 bases are a match to TRBD2. The CDR3 sequence is 14 residues long. Germline CDR1 reads MDHEN; CDR2 reads SYDVKM. The CDR3 region is CASRLSGRSSEQYF. The CDR3 DNA is TGTGCCAGCAGGTTATCCGGGAGGAGTAGCGAGCAGTACTTC.

The CDR3, as DNA: TGTGCCAGCAGTTCGCGCGGTATCTATAATTCACCCCTCCACTTT. It yields the protein CASSSRGIYNSPLHF. V usage is TRBV27 and J usage is TRBJ1-6, with no clear D. The CDR3 consists of 15 residues. The V gene lost 4 bases and the J gene lost 3 bases, with 10 bases spanning the gap. Germline CDR1 reads MNHEY; CDR2 reads SMNVEV (reference sequence).

The sample holds a few counts of this clone. The chain is built from TRBV5-1 and TRBJ2-1; the match to TRBD1 covers 8 bases. There are 13 residues in the CDR3. Germline CDR1 SGHRS, CDR2 YFSETQ. Trimming cost V 4 bases and J 6 bases; bases outside gene matches: 3. CDR3 residues: CASSTGTGNEQFF. The CDR3 DNA reads TGCGCCAGCAGCACCGGGACAGGCAATGAGCAGTTCTTC.

CDR3 coding DNA: TGTGCCAGCTCAACCGGCCCATCTAACAGTCAGCCCCAGCATTTT. Translating gives CASSTGPSNSQPQHF. V is TRBV18 and J is TRBJ1-5; no reliable D call. The CDR3 covers 15 residues. Trimming stripped 5 bases from V and 6 bases from J, with 17 bases between. In germline, CDR1 is KGHSH, CDR2 LQKENI.

V gene TRBV5-1 combines with J gene TRBJ2-2; the match to TRBD2 covers 12 bases. V lost 0 bases, J lost 5 bases, and 5 bases stayed unmatched. This CDR3 region has 17 residues. Germline V gene data show CDR1 as SGHRS and CDR2 as YFSETQ. This chain's CDR3 is CASSLGLAGATTGELFF. Here the CDR3 DNA reads TGCGCCAGCAGCTTGGGACTAGCGGGAGCAACAACCGGGGAGCTGTTTTTT.

This sequence joins TRBV9 and TRBJ2-1, with 9 bases identical to TRBD2. With 5 bases clipped from V and 9 bases from J, the junction kept 3 bases outside the gene matches. The germline CDR1 and CDR2 sequences are SGDLS and YYNGEE. This CDR3 comprises 12 residues. This CDR3 reads CASSEREAEQFF. CDR3 coding DNA: TGTGCCAGCAGTGAGCGGGAGGCTGAGCAGTTCTTC.

The CDR3, as DNA: TGTGCCAGCAGTCAAGGTGGCGGTGGGAGCAATCAGCCCCAGCATTTT. This gives the protein CASSQGGGGSNQPQHF. This chain joins TRBV6-1 and TRBJ1-5, with D hard to call. Germline assignment: CDR1 MNHNS and CDR2 SASEGT. V was pared by 5 bases and J by 1 base, with 15 bases between. The CDR3 covers 16 residues.

The genes are TRBV2 and TRBJ2-5; 9 bases are a match to TRBD1. The CDR3 sequence is 13 residues long. V dropped 8 bases and J dropped 3; count of bases not matched to a gene: 4. Germline lookup yields CDR1 SNHLY and CDR2 FYNNEI. Written as DNA, the CDR3 is TGTGCCAGCGGGGGGACAGGGAAAGAGACCCAGTACTTC. Protein product: CASGGTGKETQYF.

The chain combines TRBV2 with TRBJ1-4; the D gene is possibly TRBD1 (5 bases). From germline, CDR1 is SNHLY and CDR2 FYNNEI. V was shortened by 1 base and J by 14 bases, with 11 bases between the two germline ends. The CDR3 is made up of 12 amino acids. CDR3 nucleotide sequence: TGTGCCAGCAGTGAAGGGACACCTAAGCTGTTTTTT. Protein: CASSEGTPKLFF. The variable domain in full, completed from reference TRBV2 and TRBJ1-4, reads EPEVTQTPSHQVTQMGQEVILRCVPISNHLYFYWYRQILGQKVEFLVSFYNNEISEKSEIFDDQFSVERPDGSNFTLKIRSTKLEDSAMYFCASSEGTPKLFFGSGTQLSVL.

The chain links TRBV4-2 to TRBJ2-7, with 13 bases identical to TRBD2. The length of the CDR3 is 17 residues. Germline trimming cut 0 bases from V and 2 bases from J; bases unmatched to any gene: 4. Germline V gene sequence: CDR1 LGHNA, CDR2 YNFKEQ. CDR3 residues: CASSQDGTSGTPYEQYF. The CDR3 DNA reads TGTGCCAGCAGCCAAGACGGGACTAGCGGGACTCCCTACGAGCAGTACTTC.

V gene TRBV19 combines with J gene TRBJ1-1; weak D call: TRBD1 (6 bases). CDR1 and CDR2 from the germline V gene are LNHDA and SQIVND (reference sequence). The CDR3 has 14 residues. V lost 8 bases to trimming and J lost 5 bases, with 18 bases between them. DNA of the CDR3: TGTGCCAGTTCCTTGCAAGGGGGACGGACTGAAGCTTTCTTT. This gives the protein CASSLQGGRTEAFF.

The J gene is TRBJ1-2, the V gene TRBV29-1; unclear D gene. Germline V CDR1 and CDR2: SQVTM, ANQGSEA. V was shortened by 4 bases and J by 0 bases, with 6 bases between the two germline ends. The length of the CDR3 is 12 residues. For the CDR3, the DNA is TGCAGCGTTGTTTCCACTAACTATGGCTACACCTTC. It specifies CSVVSTNYGYTF.

The chain has TRBV4-1 and TRBJ2-5; 11 bases match TRBD2. The germline CDR1 and CDR2 sequences are MGHRA and YSYEKL. This CDR3 is 15 amino acids long. Trimming took 3 bases from V and 4 from J; bases not matched to a gene: 4. The chain's CDR3 is CASSHVLAGVETQYF. The CDR3 bases are TGCGCCAGCAGCCACGTACTAGCGGGAGTAGAGACCCAGTACTTC.

The V call is TRBV7-9, the J call TRBJ1-5; 11 bases match TRBD1. The CDR3 covers 16 residues. Germline-derived CDR1 and CDR2 are SEHNR and FQNEAQ (reference sequence). Trimming removed 3 bases from V and 1 base from J; junction bases left unmatched: 2. The CDR3 is CASSFGTGGSNQPQHF. Here the CDR3 DNA reads TGTGCCAGCAGCTTCGGGACAGGGGGGAGCAATCAGCCCCAGCATTTT.

The chain employs TRBV28 and TRBJ2-3; 9 positions agree with TRBD1. The V gene's germline CDR1 is MDHEN and CDR2 SYDVKM. This CDR3 spans 14 amino acids. Trimming cost V 4 bases and J 4 bases; bases outside gene matches: 3. The CDR3 spells CASSSTGGPDTQYF. In DNA, the CDR3 is TGTGCCAGCAGTTCAACAGGGGGCCCAGATACGCAGTATTTT.

The genes are TRBV5-1 and TRBJ2-1, with 9 positions matching TRBD2. The CDR3 is 14 amino acids. In germline, CDR1 is SGHRS, CDR2 YFSETQ. After removal of 0 bases from V and 8 bases from J, the junction contained 3 bases not matched to a gene. CDR3: CASSLGLAEDEQFF. The DNA of the CDR3 is TGCGCCAGCAGCTTGGGACTAGCGGAGGATGAGCAGTTCTTC. Filled out from reference TRBV5-1 and TRBJ2-1, the complete variable domain reads KAGVTQTPRYLIKTRGQQVTLSCSPISGHRSVSWYQQTPGQGLQFLFEYFSETQRNKGNFPGRFSGRQFSNSRSEMNVSTLELGDSALYLCASSLGLAEDEQFFGPGTRLTVL.